This T cell receptor beta chain stems from a study of T cells in Graves' hyperthyroidism and ophthalmopathy. Amplification of TCR beta CDR3 regions was performed using RNA transcripts as template. The HTBI primer set was used in a first-round RT-PCR of the TCR CDR3. TCRdb used MiXCR to reprocess the multiplex PCR reads, holding one entry per CDR3 protein. The table lists hundreds of thousands of distinct CDR3 sequences, over 12% of them singletons. About 10 ml of fresh peripheral blood supplied the PBMCs. Trimming took off 1 base at V and 0 bases at J, with 7 bases between the two ends. The CDR3 has 14 residues. CDR1 and CDR2 (germline): SGHTA, FQGNSA. This clonotype was seen many times.

What was sequenced was blood. The rearrangement joins TRBV7-2 to TRBJ2-7; D gene ambiguous. This clonotype was sampled from a woman between 35 and 50 years old with Graves' ophthalmopathy. DNA for the CDR3: TGTGCCAGCAGCTTAGACTCTAGCTCCTACGAGCAGTACTTC. Protein sequence: CASSLDSSSYEQYF.